There are many counts of the clone carrying this TCR beta chain. Its cognate antigen is unknown. The source of the sample is a study of T cell repertoires in cytomegalovirus infection. The overall study: CMV epitopes, recently identified HLA-C-restricted and well-studied HLA-B-restricted, were used. Matching HLA type, along with CMV infection, was indicated by public TCR beta signatures. Findings of the study overall: The ex vivo response showed dominance by HLA-C-restricted CMV-specific TCR beta clonotypes.

TCRdb reprocessed the reads via MiXCR and lists one record per CDR3 protein. Altogether a few hundred thousand distinct CDR3 sequences are present, approximately 22% being singletons, with the ten largest covering approximately 19%. V lost 4 bases, J lost 0 bases, and 5 bases stayed unmatched. CDR3 length equals 16 residues. In germline, CDR1 is LNHDA, CDR2 SQIVND (reference sequence). The chain links TRBV19 to TRBJ2-2; 7 positions agree with TRBD1. The material sequenced was cultured PBMCs, taken from culture after CMV antigen stimulation. The clonotype comes from a human donor in good health (CMV status not recorded). Some clones in this sample may be carry-over from other donors' samples. CDR3 bases: TGTGCCAGTAGTAGCAGACAGGGCGCGAACACCGGGGAGCTGTTTTTT. Translated, it gives CASSSRQGANTGELFF.